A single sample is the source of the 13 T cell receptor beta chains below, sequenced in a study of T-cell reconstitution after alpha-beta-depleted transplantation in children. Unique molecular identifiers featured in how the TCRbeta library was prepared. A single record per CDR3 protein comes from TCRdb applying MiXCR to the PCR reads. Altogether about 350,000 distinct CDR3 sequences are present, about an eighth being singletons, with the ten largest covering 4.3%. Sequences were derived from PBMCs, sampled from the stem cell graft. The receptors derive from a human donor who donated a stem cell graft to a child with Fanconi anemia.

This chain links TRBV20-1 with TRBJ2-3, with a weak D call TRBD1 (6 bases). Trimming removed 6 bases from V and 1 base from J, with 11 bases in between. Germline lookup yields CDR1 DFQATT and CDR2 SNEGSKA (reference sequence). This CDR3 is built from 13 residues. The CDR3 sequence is CSAFRTGTDTQYF. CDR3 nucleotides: TGCAGTGCCTTTCGGACAGGCACAGATACGCAGTATTTT.

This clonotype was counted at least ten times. CDR3 amino acids: CASSWDRGHGYTF. As DNA, the CDR3 is TGTGCCAGCAGTTGGGACAGGGGTCATGGCTACACCTTC. V and J are TRBV27 and TRBJ1-2; 10 nucleotides line up with TRBD1. Germline V gene sequence: CDR1 MNHEY, CDR2 SMNVEV (reference sequence). The trim removed 4 bases at V and 6 bases at J, leaving 2 bases unmatched. This CDR3 is 13 amino acids long.

The DNA for the CDR3 is TGTGCCAGTAATCAAGGAGGACAGGGCCACACTGAAGCTTTCTTT. Translating it yields CASNQGGQGHTEAFF. The gene calls are TRBV28 and TRBJ1-1, with TRBD1 matching 8 bases. The ends lost 9 bases at V and 3 bases at J; junction bases unmatched: 12. The CDR3 totals 15 residues. The germline V gene encodes CDR1 MDHEN and CDR2 SYDVKM.

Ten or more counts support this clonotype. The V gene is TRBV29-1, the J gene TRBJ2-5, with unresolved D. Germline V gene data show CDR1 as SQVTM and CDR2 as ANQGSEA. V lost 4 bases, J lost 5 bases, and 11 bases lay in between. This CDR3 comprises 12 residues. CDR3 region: CSVVRSEETQYF. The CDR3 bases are TGCAGCGTTGTACGAAGTGAGGAGACCCAGTACTTC.

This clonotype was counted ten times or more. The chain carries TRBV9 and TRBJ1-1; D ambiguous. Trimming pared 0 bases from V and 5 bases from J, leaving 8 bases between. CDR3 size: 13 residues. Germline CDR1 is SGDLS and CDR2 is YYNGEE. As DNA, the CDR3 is TGTGCCAGCAGCGTAGGTCTTTGGACTGAAGCTTTCTTT. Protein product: CASSVGLWTEAFF.

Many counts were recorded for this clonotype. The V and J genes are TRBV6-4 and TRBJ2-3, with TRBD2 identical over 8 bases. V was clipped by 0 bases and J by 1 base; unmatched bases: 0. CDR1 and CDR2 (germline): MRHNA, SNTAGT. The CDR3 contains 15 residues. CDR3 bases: TGTGCCAGCAGTGACTCTAGCGGGGGCACAGATACGCAGTATTTT. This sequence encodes CASSDSSGGTDTQYF.

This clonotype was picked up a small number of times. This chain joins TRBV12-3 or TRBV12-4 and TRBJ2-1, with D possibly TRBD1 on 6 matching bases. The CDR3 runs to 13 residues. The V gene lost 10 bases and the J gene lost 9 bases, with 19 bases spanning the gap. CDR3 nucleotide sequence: TGTGCCACCCAAGCGCTGGGGGCTACTGAGCAGTTCTTC. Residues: CATQALGATEQFF.

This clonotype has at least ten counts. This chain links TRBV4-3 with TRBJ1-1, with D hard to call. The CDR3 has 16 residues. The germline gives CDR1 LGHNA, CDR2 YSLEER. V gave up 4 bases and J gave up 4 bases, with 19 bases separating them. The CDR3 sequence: CASSPKGAASGTEAFF. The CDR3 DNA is TGCGCCAGCAGCCCTAAAGGTGCGGCATCAGGCACTGAAGCTTTCTTT.

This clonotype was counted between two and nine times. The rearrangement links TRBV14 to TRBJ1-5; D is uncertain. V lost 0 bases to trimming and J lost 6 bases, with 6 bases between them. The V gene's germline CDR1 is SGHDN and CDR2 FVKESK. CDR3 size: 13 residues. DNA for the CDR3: TGTGCCAGCAGCCAAGACGATATTCAGCCCCAGCATTTT. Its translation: CASSQDDIQPQHF.

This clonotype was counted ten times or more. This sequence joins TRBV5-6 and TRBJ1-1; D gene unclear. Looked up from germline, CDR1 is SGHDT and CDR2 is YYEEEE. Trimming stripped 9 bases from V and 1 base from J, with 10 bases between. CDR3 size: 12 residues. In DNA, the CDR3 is TGTGCCACCGCTTGGGGGAACACTGAAGCTTTCTTT. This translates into CATAWGNTEAFF.

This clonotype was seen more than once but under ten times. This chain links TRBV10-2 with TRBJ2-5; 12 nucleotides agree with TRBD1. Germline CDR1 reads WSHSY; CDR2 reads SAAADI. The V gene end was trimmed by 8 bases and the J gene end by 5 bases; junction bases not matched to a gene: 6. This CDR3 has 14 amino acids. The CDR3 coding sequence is TGCGCCAGCCGGGACAGGGGGCGCGGGGAGACCCAGTACTTC. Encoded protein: CASRDRGRGETQYF.

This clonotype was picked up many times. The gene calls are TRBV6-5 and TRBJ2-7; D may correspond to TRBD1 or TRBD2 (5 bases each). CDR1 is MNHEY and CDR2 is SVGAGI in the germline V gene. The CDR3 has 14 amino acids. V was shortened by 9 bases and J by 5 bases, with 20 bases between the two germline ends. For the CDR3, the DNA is TGTGCCAGTCGCCTTATGAGGGAAGGGGACGAGCAGTACTTC. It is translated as CASRLMREGDEQYF.

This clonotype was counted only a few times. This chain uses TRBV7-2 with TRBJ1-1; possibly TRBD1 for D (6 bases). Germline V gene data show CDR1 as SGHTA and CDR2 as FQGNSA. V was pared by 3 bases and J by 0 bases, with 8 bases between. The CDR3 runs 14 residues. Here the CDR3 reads CASSLRGVNTEAFF. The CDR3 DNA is TGTGCCAGCAGCTTGAGGGGGGTGAACACTGAAGCTTTCTTT. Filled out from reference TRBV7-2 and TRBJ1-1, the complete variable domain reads GAGVSQSPSNKVTEKGKDVELRCDPISGHTALYWYRQSLGQGLEFLIYFQGNSAPDKSGLPSDRFSAERTGGSVSTLTIQRTQQEDSAVYLCASSLRGVNTEAFFGQGTRLTVV.